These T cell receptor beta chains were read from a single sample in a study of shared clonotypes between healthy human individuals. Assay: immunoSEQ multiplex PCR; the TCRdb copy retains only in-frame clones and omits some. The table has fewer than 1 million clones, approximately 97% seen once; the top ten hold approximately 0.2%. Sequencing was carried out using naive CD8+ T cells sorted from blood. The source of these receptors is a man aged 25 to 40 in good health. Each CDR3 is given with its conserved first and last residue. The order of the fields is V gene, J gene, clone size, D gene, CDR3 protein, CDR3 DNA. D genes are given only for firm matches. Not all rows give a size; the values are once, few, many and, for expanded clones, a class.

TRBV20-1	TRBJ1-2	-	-	CSVRANYGYTF	TGCAGTGTGAGGGCGAACTATGGCTACACCTTC
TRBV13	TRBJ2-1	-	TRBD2	CASSGRLAGALSYEQFF	TGTGCCAGCAGCGGGCGGCTAGCGGGAGCCTTATCTTATGAGCAGTTCTTC
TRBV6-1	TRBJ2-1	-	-	CASSDLGGGNEQFF	TGTGCCAGCAGTGACTTGGGTGGGGGCAATGAGCAGTTCTTC
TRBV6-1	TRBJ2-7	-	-	CASSAGDYEQYF	TGTGCCAGCAGTGCCGGGGACTACGAGCAGTACTTC
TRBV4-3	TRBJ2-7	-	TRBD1	CASSQDRQGVYEQYF	TGCGCCAGCAGCCAAGATCGGCAGGGGGTCTACGAGCAGTACTTC
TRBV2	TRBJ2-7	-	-	CASSELEDVSNPNYEQYF	TGTGCCAGCAGTGAGTTGGAGGATGTGTCCAACCCCAACTACGAGCAGTACTTC
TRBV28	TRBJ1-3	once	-	CASSPVPLSSGNTIYF	TGTGCCAGCAGCCCCGTTCCACTCAGCTCTGGAAACACCATATATTTT
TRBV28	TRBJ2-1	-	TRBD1	CASSWTGGSYNEQFF	TGTGCCAGCAGTTGGACAGGGGGCTCCTACAATGAGCAGTTCTTC
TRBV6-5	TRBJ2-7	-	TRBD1	CASSLPGQGALEQYF	TGTGCCAGCAGCCTCCCGGGACAGGGGGCTCTCGAGCAGTACTTC
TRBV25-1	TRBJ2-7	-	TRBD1	CASSVIGTGSEQYF	TGTGCCAGCAGTGTGATAGGGACAGGGTCCGAGCAGTACTTC
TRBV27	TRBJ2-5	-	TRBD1	CASSKQGSEETQYF	TGTGCCAGCAGTAAACAGGGGTCCGAAGAGACCCAGTACTTC
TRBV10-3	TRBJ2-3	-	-	CAISGEADTQYF	TGTGCCATCAGTGGAGAGGCAGATACGCAGTATTTT
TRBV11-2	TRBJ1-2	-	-	CASSLGSGPLYGYTF	TGTGCCAGCAGCTTAGGGTCCGGTCCACTCTATGGCTACACCTTC
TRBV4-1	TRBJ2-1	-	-	CASSQASGEQNEQFF	TGCGCCAGCAGCCAAGCGTCGGGAGAACAGAATGAGCAGTTCTTC
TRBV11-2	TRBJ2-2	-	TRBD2	CASSGAVLAGASNTGELFF	TGTGCCAGCAGCGGGGCGGTACTAGCGGGAGCCTCGAACACCGGGGAGCTGTTTTTT
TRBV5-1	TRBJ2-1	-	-	CASSGGTEAYNEQFF	TGCGCCAGCAGCGGAGGGACAGAGGCCTACAATGAGCAGTTCTTC
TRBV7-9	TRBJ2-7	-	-	CASSFGGASYEQYF	TGTGCCAGCAGCTTCGGAGGGGCCTCCTACGAGCAGTACTTC
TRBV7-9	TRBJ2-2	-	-	CASSLIPSFTGELFF	TGTGCCAGCAGCTTGATCCCTTCTTTCACCGGGGAGCTGTTTTTT
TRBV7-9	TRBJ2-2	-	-	CASSLAGTTGELFF	TGTGCCAGCAGCTTAGCCGGGACCACCGGGGAGCTGTTTTTT
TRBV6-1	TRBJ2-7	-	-	CASRTSWGADYEQYF	TGTGCCAGCCGTACCAGCTGGGGAGCGGACTACGAGCAGTACTTC
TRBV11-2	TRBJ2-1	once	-	CASRKPWTARDSYNEQFF	TGTGCCAGCAGAAAACCTTGGACCGCCCGCGACTCCTACAATGAGCAGTTCTTC
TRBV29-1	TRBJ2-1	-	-	CSVEVRDGLYNEQFF	TGCAGCGTTGAAGTTAGGGACGGCCTTTACAATGAGCAGTTCTTC
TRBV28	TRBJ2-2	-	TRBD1	CASSEGTGRSGELFF	TGTGCCAGCAGTGAGGGGACAGGGCGGTCCGGGGAGCTGTTTTTT
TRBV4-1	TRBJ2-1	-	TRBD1	CASSLLQGKGWNEQFF	TGCGCCAGCAGCCTATTACAGGGGAAAGGGTGGAATGAGCAGTTCTTC
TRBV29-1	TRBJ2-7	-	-	CSVEGLGHEQYF	TGCAGCGTTGAAGGACTAGGACACGAGCAGTACTTC
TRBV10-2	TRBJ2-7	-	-	CASSGGYEQYF	TGCGCCAGCAGTGGGGGCTACGAGCAGTACTTC
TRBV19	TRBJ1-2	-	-	CASSFWGQDGYTF	TGTGCCAGTAGTTTCTGGGGGCAAGATGGCTACACCTTC
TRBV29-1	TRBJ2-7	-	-	CSVEAGNTYEQYF	TGCAGCGTTGAGGCAGGAAACACCTACGAGCAGTACTTC
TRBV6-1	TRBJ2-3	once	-	CASSRGTSSTDTQYF	TGTGCCAGCAGTCGGGGAACGAGCAGCACAGATACGCAGTATTTT
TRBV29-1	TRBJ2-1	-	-	CSTRNGGYEQFF	TGCAGCACAAGGAATGGCGGGTATGAGCAGTTCTTC
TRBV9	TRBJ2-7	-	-	CASSVGSGSSYEQYF	TGTGCCAGCAGCGTAGGTTCGGGGAGCTCCTACGAGCAGTACTTC
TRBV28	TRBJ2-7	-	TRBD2	CASSHQTGLAGREQYF	TGTGCCAGCAGTCACCAGACGGGACTAGCGGGGCGCGAGCAGTACTTC
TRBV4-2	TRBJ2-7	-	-	CASSQGGAGTRTYEQYF	TGTGCCAGCAGCCAAGGTGGGGCCGGGACTCGCACCTACGAGCAGTACTTC
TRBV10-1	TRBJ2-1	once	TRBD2	CASSESVLAGGPSDEQFF	TGCGCCAGCAGTGAGTCGGTCCTAGCGGGAGGGCCCTCAGATGAGCAGTTCTTC
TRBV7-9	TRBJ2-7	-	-	CASSASNYEQYF	TGTGCCAGCAGCGCATCCAACTACGAGCAGTACTTC
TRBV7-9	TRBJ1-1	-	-	CASSLVTISPGRGDTEAFF	TGTGCCAGCAGCTTAGTTACAATAAGTCCGGGGAGAGGGGACACTGAAGCTTTCTTT
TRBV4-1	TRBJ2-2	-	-	CASSQDQGRRDTGELFF	TGCGCCAGCAGCCAAGATCAGGGGAGGAGGGACACCGGGGAGCTGTTTTTT
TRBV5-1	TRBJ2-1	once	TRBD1	CASSPGQGISEQFF	TGCGCCAGCAGTCCCGGACAGGGAATCAGCGAGCAGTTCTTC
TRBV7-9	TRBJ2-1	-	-	CASSFFPEQFF	TGTGCCAGCAGCTTTTTCCCCGAGCAGTTCTTC
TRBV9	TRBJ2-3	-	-	CASSLVGIASDTQYF	TGTGCCAGCAGCCTAGTAGGTATAGCCTCAGATACGCAGTATTTT
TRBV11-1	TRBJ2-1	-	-	CASSLVRVTNEQFF	TGTGCCAGCAGCTTAGTTAGGGTTACCAATGAGCAGTTCTTC
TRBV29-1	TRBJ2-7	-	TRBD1	CSVPGQGSHEQYF	TGCAGCGTTCCCGGACAGGGCTCCCACGAGCAGTACTTC
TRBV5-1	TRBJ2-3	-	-	CASSFAGRPQQDTQYF	TGCGCCAGCAGCTTCGCCGGCAGACCACAGCAGGATACGCAGTATTTT
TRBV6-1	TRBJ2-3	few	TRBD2	CASSVGTSRTTDTQYF	TGTGCCAGCAGTGTGGGGACTAGCAGGACCACAGATACGCAGTATTTT
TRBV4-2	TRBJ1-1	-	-	CASSPTDEDTEAFF	TGTGCCAGCAGCCCTACGGACGAGGACACTGAAGCTTTCTTT
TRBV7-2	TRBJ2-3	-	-	CASSSSGGARDTQYF	TGTGCCAGCAGCTCGAGTGGGGGCGCGCGGGATACGCAGTATTTT
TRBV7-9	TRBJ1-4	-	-	CASSRPQSAEKLFF	TGTGCCAGCAGCCGGCCCCAGTCAGCGGAAAAACTGTTTTTT
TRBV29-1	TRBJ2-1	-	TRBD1	CSVVLGDRVGNEQFF	TGCAGCGTTGTTCTAGGGGACAGGGTTGGCAATGAGCAGTTCTTC
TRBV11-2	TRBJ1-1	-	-	CASSKERVQGVNTEAFF	TGTGCCAGCAGCAAAGAGAGGGTCCAAGGGGTGAACACTGAAGCTTTCTTT
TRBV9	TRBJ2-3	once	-	CASSVAGAPADTQYF	TGTGCCAGCAGCGTAGCGGGAGCTCCTGCGGATACGCAGTATTTT
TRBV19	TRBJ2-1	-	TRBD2	CASSLSSGGLANEQFF	TGTGCCAGTAGTCTCTCCAGCGGGGGTCTGGCTAATGAGCAGTTCTTC
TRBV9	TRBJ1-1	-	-	CASSPPNTEAFF	TGTGCCAGCAGCCCTCCAAACACTGAAGCTTTCTTT
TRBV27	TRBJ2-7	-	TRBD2	CASSSTIAGGAYEQYF	TGTGCCAGCAGTTCGACAATAGCGGGAGGGGCATACGAGCAGTACTTC
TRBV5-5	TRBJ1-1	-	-	CASSLEIRVRAFF	TGTGCCAGCAGCTTGGAGATCAGGGTGAGAGCTTTCTTT